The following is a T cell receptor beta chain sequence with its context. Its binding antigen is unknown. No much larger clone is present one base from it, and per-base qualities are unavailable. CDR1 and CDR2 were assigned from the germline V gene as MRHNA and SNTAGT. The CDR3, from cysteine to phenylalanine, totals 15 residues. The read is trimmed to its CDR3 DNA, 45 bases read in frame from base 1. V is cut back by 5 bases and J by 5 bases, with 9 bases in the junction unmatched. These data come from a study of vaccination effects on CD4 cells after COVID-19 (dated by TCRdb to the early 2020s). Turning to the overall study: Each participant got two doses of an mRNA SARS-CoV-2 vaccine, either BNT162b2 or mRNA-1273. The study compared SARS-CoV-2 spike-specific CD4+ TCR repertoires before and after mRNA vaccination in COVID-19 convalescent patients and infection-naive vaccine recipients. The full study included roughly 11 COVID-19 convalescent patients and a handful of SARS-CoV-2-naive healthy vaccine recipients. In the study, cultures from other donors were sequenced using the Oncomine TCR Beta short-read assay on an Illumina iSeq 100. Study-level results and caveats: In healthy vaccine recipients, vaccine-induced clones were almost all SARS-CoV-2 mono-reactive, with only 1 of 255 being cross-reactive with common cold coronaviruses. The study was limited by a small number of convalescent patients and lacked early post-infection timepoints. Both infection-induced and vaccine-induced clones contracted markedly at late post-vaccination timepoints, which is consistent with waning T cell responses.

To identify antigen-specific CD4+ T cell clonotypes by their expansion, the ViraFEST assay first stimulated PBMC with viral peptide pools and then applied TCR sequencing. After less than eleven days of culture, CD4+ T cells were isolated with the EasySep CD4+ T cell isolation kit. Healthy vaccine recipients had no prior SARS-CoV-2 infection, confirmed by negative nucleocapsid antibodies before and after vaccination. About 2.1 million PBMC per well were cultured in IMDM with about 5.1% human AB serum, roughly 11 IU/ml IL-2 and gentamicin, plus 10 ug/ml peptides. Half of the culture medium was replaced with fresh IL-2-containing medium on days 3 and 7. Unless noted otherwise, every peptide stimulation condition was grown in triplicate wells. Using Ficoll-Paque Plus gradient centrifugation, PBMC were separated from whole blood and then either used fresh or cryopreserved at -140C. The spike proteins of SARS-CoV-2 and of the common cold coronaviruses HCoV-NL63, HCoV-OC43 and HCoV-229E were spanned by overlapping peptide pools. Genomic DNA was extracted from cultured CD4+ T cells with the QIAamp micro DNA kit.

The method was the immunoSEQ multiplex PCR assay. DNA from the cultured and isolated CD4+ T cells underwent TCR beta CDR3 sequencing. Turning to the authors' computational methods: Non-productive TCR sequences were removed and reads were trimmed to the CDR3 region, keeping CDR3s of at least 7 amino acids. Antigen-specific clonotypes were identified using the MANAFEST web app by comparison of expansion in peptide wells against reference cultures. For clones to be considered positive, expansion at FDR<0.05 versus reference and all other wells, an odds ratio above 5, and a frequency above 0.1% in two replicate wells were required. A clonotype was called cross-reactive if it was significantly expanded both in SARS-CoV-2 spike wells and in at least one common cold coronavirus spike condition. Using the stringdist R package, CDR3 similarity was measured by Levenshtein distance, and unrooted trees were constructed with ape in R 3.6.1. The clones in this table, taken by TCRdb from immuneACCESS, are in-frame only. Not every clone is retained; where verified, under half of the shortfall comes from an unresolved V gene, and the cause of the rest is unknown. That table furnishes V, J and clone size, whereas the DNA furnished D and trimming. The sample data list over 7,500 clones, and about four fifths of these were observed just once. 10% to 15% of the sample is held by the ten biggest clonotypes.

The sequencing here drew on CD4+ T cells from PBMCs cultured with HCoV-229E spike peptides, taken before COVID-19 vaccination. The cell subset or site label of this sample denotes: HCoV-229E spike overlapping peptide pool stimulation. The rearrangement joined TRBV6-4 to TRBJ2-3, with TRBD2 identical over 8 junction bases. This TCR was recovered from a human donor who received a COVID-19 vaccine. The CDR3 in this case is CASSKREGLVDTQYF. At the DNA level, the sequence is TGTGCCAGCAGTAAACGGGAGGGCCTCGTAGATACGCAGTATTTT.